This T cell receptor beta chain is from a study of blood T cell repertoires in COVID-19. Study background: Sample material is recorded as cDNA or gDNA derived from T cells, B-cell-depleted T cells, or PBMCs.

The cohort comprised adults aged roughly 18 to 95 years residing in about two dozen US areas. The recovered donors of Cohort 3 showed two negative PCRs, clearance, or symptom resolution. The germline CDR1 and CDR2 sequences are SNHLY and FYNNEI. The CDR3 has 13 residues. With 6 bases removed from V and 7 bases from J, the gap between germline ends came to 15 bases. Source study methods: Scientists estimated how many nucleated cells there were by amplifying reference gene primers. Clones were read by immunoSEQ multiplex PCR, and TCRdb kept only the in-frame ones, dropping some. V, J and clone size are taken as reported in that table, and D and trimming were inferred from the DNA itself. Of 180,000 or so clones in the sample, roughly 84% were seen once.

The source material was PBMCs or T cells enriched from blood (not recorded which). The chain has TRBV2 and TRBJ1-2, with D perhaps TRBD1 (5 bases). The TCR comes from a man between 50 and 59 years old who had recovered from COVID-19. Here the CDR3 DNA reads TGTGCCAGCAGGGGGGACTTCCGGGGTGGCTACACCTTC. As protein: CASRGDFRGGYTF. Complete variable domain (other parts from reference TRBV2 and TRBJ1-2): EPEVTQTPSHQVTQMGQEVILRCVPISNHLYFYWYRQILGQKVEFLVSFYNNEISEKSEIFDDQFSVERPDGSNFTLKIRSTKLEDSAMYFCASRGDFRGGYTFGSGTRLTVV.